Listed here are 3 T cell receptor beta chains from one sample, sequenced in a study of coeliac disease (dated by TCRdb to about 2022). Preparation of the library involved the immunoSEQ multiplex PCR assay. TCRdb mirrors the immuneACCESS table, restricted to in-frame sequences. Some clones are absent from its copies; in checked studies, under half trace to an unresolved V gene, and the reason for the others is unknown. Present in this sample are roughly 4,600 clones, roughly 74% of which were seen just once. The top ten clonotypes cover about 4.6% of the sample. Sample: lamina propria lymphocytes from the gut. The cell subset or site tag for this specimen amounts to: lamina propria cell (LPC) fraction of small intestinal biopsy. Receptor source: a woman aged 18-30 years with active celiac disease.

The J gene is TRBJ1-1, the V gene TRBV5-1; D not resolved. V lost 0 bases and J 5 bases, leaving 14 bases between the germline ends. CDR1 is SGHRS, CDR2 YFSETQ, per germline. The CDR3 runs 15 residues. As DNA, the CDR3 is TGCGCCAGCAGCTTGGATGCGGCTCTGAGGACTGAAGCTTTCTTT. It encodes CASSLDAALRTEAFF.

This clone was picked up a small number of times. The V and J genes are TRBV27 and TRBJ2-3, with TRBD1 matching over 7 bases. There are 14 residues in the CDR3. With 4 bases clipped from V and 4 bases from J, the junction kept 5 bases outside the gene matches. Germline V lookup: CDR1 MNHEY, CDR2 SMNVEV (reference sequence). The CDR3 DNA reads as TGTGCCAGCAGTTGGATAGGGGGCCCAGATACGCAGTATTTT. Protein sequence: CASSWIGGPDTQYF.

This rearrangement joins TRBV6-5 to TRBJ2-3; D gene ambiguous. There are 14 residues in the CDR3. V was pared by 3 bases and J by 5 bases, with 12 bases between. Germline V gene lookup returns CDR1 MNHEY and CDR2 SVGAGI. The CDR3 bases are TGTGCCAGCAGTTATGGTACCACACGAGATACGCAGTATTTT. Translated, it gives CASSYGTTRDTQYF.